The next 21 T cell receptor beta chains were all read from a single sample in a study of T cells after yellow fever vaccination. TCRdb reprocessed the 5' RACE reads with MiXCR, giving one entry per CDR3 protein. The sample carries under 600,000 distinct CDR3 sequences, less than 25% recorded once. The sequencing here drew on PBMCs, taken approximately 20 days after the first yellow fever vaccination. These receptors were obtained from a man aged 18 to 30 who received the YFV17D yellow fever vaccine.

This clonotype has only a few counts. This rearrangement joins TRBV5-1 to TRBJ2-5; 9 nucleotides align to TRBD2. The ends lost 1 base at V and 5 bases at J; junction bases unmatched: 6. CDR1 SGHRS and CDR2 YFSETQ come from the germline V gene. The CDR3 has 15 amino acids. The CDR3 spells CASSLTGTSLETQYF. CDR3 DNA sequence: TGCGCCAGCAGCTTGACCGGGACTAGCCTGGAGACCCAGTACTTC.

A few counts support this clonotype. The chain has TRBV5-1 and TRBJ2-3, with 7 bases lining up with TRBD1. The CDR3 is made up of 13 amino acids. The V gene end was trimmed by 4 bases and the J gene end by 6 bases; junction bases not matched to a gene: 5. Germline assignment: CDR1 SGHRS and CDR2 YFSETQ. For the CDR3, the DNA is TGCGCCAGCAGCGCCACAGGGGCGGATACGCAGTATTTT. Its protein product is CASSATGADTQYF.

The rearrangement joins TRBV10-2 to TRBJ2-2; 8 nucleotides agree with TRBD2. Germline V CDR1 and CDR2: WSHSY, SAAADI. This CDR3 spans 16 amino acids. The V and J ends lost 4 bases and 6 bases, in that order; junction bases with no gene match: 10. The CDR3 nucleotides are TGCGCCAGCAGTGTAAGCGGGAGACCCTGGCCCGGGGAGCTGTTTTTT. The encoded protein is CASSVSGRPWPGELFF.

CDR3 DNA sequence: TGTGCCAGCAGCTTGGCAGATTCAGATACGCAGTATTTT. This encodes CASSLADSDTQYF. This chain uses TRBV5-6 with TRBJ2-3, with no clear D. V lost 0 bases and J 4 bases, leaving 6 bases between the germline ends. CDR1 and CDR2 from the germline V gene are SGHDT and YYEEEE. This CDR3 contains 13 residues.

This clonotype turned up a few times. The genes are TRBV5-6 and TRBJ1-2; a possible D gene is TRBD1 (6 bases). CDR1 and CDR2 from the germline V gene are SGHDT and YYEEEE. This CDR3 contains 18 residues. V lost 1 base to trimming and J lost 4 bases, with 23 bases between them. The CDR3 DNA reads as TGTGCCAGCAGCTTGTCTTTGGTTGACCGGGGGCGACTCTATGGCTACACCTTC. This encodes CASSLSLVDRGRLYGYTF.

The CDR3 DNA is TGTGCCAGCAGCCAAGGGGGGATTAGCACAGATACGCAGTATTTT. It codes for CASSQGGISTDTQYF. The gene calls are TRBV5-4 and TRBJ2-3; D possibly uses TRBD1 or TRBD2 (6 bases each). CDR3 length equals 15 residues. V shed 4 bases and J shed 0 bases, with 12 bases lying between them. CDR1 and CDR2 (germline): SGHNT, YYREEE (reference sequence).

This clonotype was observed a few times. CDR3 amino acids: CASSLVGSQSGNTIYF. The CDR3 DNA reads TGTGCCAGCAGCTTAGTCGGCAGTCAGTCTGGAAACACCATATATTTT. V is TRBV7-2 and J is TRBJ1-3; D not certain. Looked up from germline, CDR1 is SGHTA and CDR2 is FQGNSA. The CDR3 loop spans 16 amino acids. V lost 1 base to trimming and J lost 1 base, with 11 bases between them.

The V call is TRBV29-1, the J call TRBJ2-7, with TRBD2 identical over 9 bases. This CDR3 region has 13 residues. J gave up 2 bases and V 5 bases, and 4 bases lay outside the gene matches. Germline CDR1 and CDR2: SQVTM and ANQGSEA. CDR3 DNA: TGCAGCGTTTCGACTAGCGGAACCTACGAGCAGTACTTC. Encoded protein: CSVSTSGTYEQYF.

This clonotype was recorded a few times. The chain employs TRBV4-1 and TRBJ2-3; the D gene is possibly TRBD2 (6 bases). Germline loops: CDR1 MGHRA, CDR2 YSYEKL. The CDR3 sequence is 18 residues long. The ends were cut back, 1 base at V and 1 base at J, with 18 bases in the middle. This CDR3 is CASSQGLGGGGRTDTQYF. The CDR3 bases are TGCGCCAGCAGCCAAGGCCTGGGGGGAGGCGGCCGCACAGATACGCAGTATTTT.

This clonotype was observed at least ten times. The chain joins TRBV7-2 to TRBJ2-3, with D perhaps being TRBD1 or TRBD2 (6 bases each). The CDR3 consists of 13 residues. CDR1 SGHTA and CDR2 FQGNSA come from the germline V gene. V was shortened by 8 bases and J by 10 bases, with 19 bases between the two germline ends. CDR3 in amino acids: CASSQGGNRAQYF. The DNA for the CDR3 is TGTGCCAGCTCACAGGGCGGGAATCGTGCGCAGTATTTT.

V is TRBV11-2 and J is TRBJ2-2; D gene unclear. CDR1 is SGHAT, CDR2 FQNNGV, per germline. This CDR3 is built from 15 residues. Trimming removed 5 bases at V and 0 bases at J, with 10 bases between. CDR3 protein: CASSAIRTNTGELFF. The CDR3 DNA is TGTGCCAGCAGCGCCATCCGGACGAACACCGGGGAGCTGTTTTTT.

This clonotype turned up a few times. The chain employs TRBV6-5 and TRBJ2-5; possible D gene TRBD1, 5 bases. From germline, CDR1 is MNHEY and CDR2 SVGAGI. Trimming stripped 0 bases from V and 4 bases from J, with 21 bases between. CDR3 length: 18 residues. The CDR3 DNA reads as TGTGCCAGCAGTTACTCAGGGGTTGGTAGGTCGGGTGGAGAGACCCAGTACTTC. This translates into CASSYSGVGRSGGETQYF.

The chain links TRBV21-1 to TRBJ2-7; the table's D call, TRBD1, has no DNA check behind it. TRBV21-1 is an annotated pseudogene. The CDR3 extends over 15 amino acids. CDR3: CACSDRGGGFYEQYF. CDR3 bases: TGTGCCTGCAGCGACAGGGGGGGAGGGTTCTACGAGCAGTACTTC.

The chain links TRBV11-2 to TRBJ2-3; unclear D gene. The CDR3 is 14 amino acids. Germline CDR1 SGHAT, CDR2 FQNNGV. V was clipped by 3 bases and J by 7 bases, with 14 bases between them. DNA of the CDR3: TGTGCCAGCAGCTTCCGGGTCCTGAACAATACGCAGTATTTT. Translation gives CASSFRVLNNTQYF.

This clonotype was counted a few times. The rearrangement joins TRBV5-1 to TRBJ2-1; D may be TRBD1 (6 bases). Per the germline V gene, CDR1 is SGHRS and CDR2 is YFSETQ. Trimming took off 4 bases at V and 4 bases at J, with 12 bases between the two ends. This CDR3 spans 14 amino acids. In nucleotides, the CDR3 is TGCGCCAGCAGCACAGAACAGGGATACAATGAGCAGTTCTTC. As protein: CASSTEQGYNEQFF.

This clonotype was seen ten or more times. The rearrangement joins TRBV20-1 to TRBJ1-1; 7 bases are a match to TRBD1. After removal of 4 bases from V and 6 bases from J, the junction contained 8 bases not matched to a gene. CDR3 size: 13 residues. The germline V gene has CDR1 DFQATT and CDR2 SNEGSKA (reference sequence). The CDR3 nucleotides read TGCAGTGCTACCTCCGGGACAGCGGCTGAAGCTTTCTTT. This gives the protein CSATSGTAAEAFF.

This chain links TRBV4-1 with TRBJ2-2; D is possibly TRBD1 (5 bases). Looked up from germline, CDR1 is MGHRA and CDR2 is YSYEKL. V was cut by 3 bases and J by 7 bases, with 15 bases left in between. CDR3 length: 15 residues. CDR3 bases: TGCGCCAGCAGCCAGTCAGGGTCGTTGGGCGGGGAGCTGTTTTTT. Amino acid sequence: CASSQSGSLGGELFF.

J is TRBJ2-6 and V is TRBV28, with D hard to call. Germline V gene lookup returns CDR1 MDHEN and CDR2 SYDVKM. This CDR3 spans 13 amino acids. With 6 bases removed from V and 3 bases from J, the gap between germline ends came to 6 bases. CDR3 nucleotide sequence: TGTGCCAGCAGGTACTTTGGGGCCAACGTCCTGACTTTC. Its translation is CASRYFGANVLTF.

This clonotype was seen a handful of times. The junction does not match germline at one end; this may be a read error. The CDR3 sequence is CASSLVGVAGGPLHF. CDR3 DNA: TGTGCCAGCAGCCTCGTCGGAGTAGCGGGGGGCCCCTTGCATTTT. The chain combines TRBV7-3 with TRBJ2-3, with 10 bases matching TRBD2. Germline CDR1 and CDR2: SGHTA and FQGTGA. The CDR3 consists of 15 residues. Drawing the rest from reference TRBV7-3 and TRBJ2-3, the complete variable domain is GAGVSQTPSNKVTEKGKYVELRCDPISGHTALYWYRQSLGQGPEFLIYFQGTGAADDSGLPNDRFFAVRPEGSVSTLKIQRTERGDSAVYLCASSLVGVAGGPLHFGPGTRLTVL.

The V call is TRBV4-3, the J call TRBJ2-3; D gene unclear. This CDR3 has 14 residues. Germline-derived CDR1 and CDR2 are LGHNA and YSLEER. V was shortened by 0 bases and J by 2 bases, with 6 bases between the two germline ends. The chain's CDR3 is CASSQDWTTDTQYF. The CDR3, as DNA: TGCGCCAGCAGCCAAGATTGGACCACAGATACGCAGTATTTT.

The sample holds a few counts of this clonotype. The DNA of the CDR3 is TGTGCCAGCAGCCTCTTCGTTAGCGGGGATTTACCCGGGGAGCTGTTTTTT. This encodes CASSLFVSGDLPGELFF. V gene TRBV27 combines with J gene TRBJ2-2; 8 bases map to TRBD2. J was trimmed by 6 bases and V by 6 bases; bases with no gene match: 15. The CDR3 is 17 amino acids. Germline CDR1 MNHEY, CDR2 SMNVEV (reference sequence).